A selection of T cell receptor beta chains follows, all from one sample in a study of OX40 agonist ivuxolimab in advanced cancers. Method: immunoSEQ multiplex PCR; TCRdb's copy keeps in-frame clones and lacks some. Of about 70,000 clones listed, around 83% are singletons. The input for sequencing was CD4+ or CD8+ T cells sorted from blood, taken in a trial of the OX40 agonist ivuxolimab. The receptors come from an adult with an advanced solid tumor such as melanoma, head and neck, liver or kidney cancer. Both conserved end residues are part of each CDR3. The order of the fields is clone size, J gene, D gene, CDR3 length, V gene, CDR3 DNA, CDR3 protein. A D gene is named only where the DNA matches it firmly. Some rows have no size entry. The others give once, few or many, or a class for an expanded clone.

.,TRBJ2-5,.,14,TRBV30,TGTGCCTGGAGTGTACCCCCTAGGCGGGGGACCCAGTACTTC,CAWSVPPRRGTQYF
.,TRBJ2-5,TRBD2,14,TRBV5-5,TGTGCCAGCAGCCTACTAGCGGGAGAAGAGACCCAGTACTTC,CASSLLAGEETQYF
.,TRBJ1-1,TRBD1,15,TRBV7-2,TGTGCCAGCAGCACAACGGGACAGATGAACACTGAAGCTTTCTTT,CASSTTGQMNTEAFF
few,TRBJ2-1,.,13,TRBV28,TGTGGGGCGGGCGAGAGCTCCTACAATGAGCAGTTCTTC,CGAGESSYNEQFF
.,TRBJ2-1,TRBD2,15,TRBV27,TGTGCCAGCAGTTTGACAGCGGGGGCCTACAATGAGCAGTTCTTC,CASSLTAGAYNEQFF
.,TRBJ2-1,TRBD2,17,TRBV4-2,TGTGCCAGCAGCCAAGACCCGCGGGGGGGCTTCGACAATGAGCAGTTCTTC,CASSQDPRGGFDNEQFF
few,TRBJ1-2,.,14,TRBV6-1,TGTGCCAGCACAAGGGAGGGGACGAACTATGGCTACACCTTC,CASTREGTNYGYTF
.,TRBJ2-2,.,14,TRBV4-2,TGTGCCAGCAGAGGACTCCCATCGGCCGGGGAGCTGTTTTTT,CASRGLPSAGELFF
.,TRBJ2-1,.,12,TRBV18,TGTGCCAGCTCACCCGCGGCAGGTGAGCAGTTCTTC,CASSPAAGEQFF
.,TRBJ1-4,TRBD1,18,TRBV18,TGTGCCAGCTCACTTAGCTCCGGGACAGGGCCCGCCGGGGGAAAACTGTTTTTT,CASSLSSGTGPAGGKLFF
.,TRBJ2-7,TRBD1,16,TRBV28,TGTGCCAGCAGCTCCCCCCGGGGGGACAGGGTAAACGAGCAGTACTTC,CASSSPRGDRVNEQYF
.,TRBJ1-1,.,14,TRBV6-1,TGTGCCAGCAGAACCCAGTCTCTGAACACTGAAGCTTTCTTT,CASRTQSLNTEAFF
.,TRBJ1-2,TRBD1,15,TRBV6-6,TGTGCCAGCAGTTACTCGGCAGGGGGCCCCTATGGCTACACCTTC,CASSYSAGGPYGYTF
.,TRBJ1-2,.,12,TRBV6-4,TGTGCCAGCATGAAAACTAACTATGGCTACACCTTC,CASMKTNYGYTF
.,TRBJ1-1,.,15,TRBV5-4,TGTGCCAGCAGCTTGGACCAGGGGCGTTCCACTGAAGCTTTCTTT,CASSLDQGRSTEAFF
.,TRBJ2-5,.,11,TRBV20-1,TGCAGTGCTAATATAGTCGAGACCCAGTACTTC,CSANIVETQYF
.,TRBJ1-6,.,15,TRBV7-8,TGTGCCAGCAGTTTTTCCCGGGACGGGAATTCACCCCTCCACTTT,CASSFSRDGNSPLHF
.,TRBJ2-1,TRBD1,15,TRBV2,TGTGCCAGCAGTCCCCGGCAGGGGGCCTTCAATGAGCAGTTCTTC,CASSPRQGAFNEQFF
.,TRBJ2-3,TRBD2,18,TRBV28,TGTGCCAGCAGTTTATCCTACGGCGCGGGAGAGTTGGCAGATACGCAGTATTTT,CASSLSYGAGELADTQYF
.,TRBJ2-1,TRBD1,16,TRBV5-5,TGTGCCAGCAGCTTGACCGGGACAGGGAACAACAATGAGCAGTTCTTC,CASSLTGTGNNNEQFF
.,TRBJ2-7,.,15,TRBV6-1,TGTGCCAGCAGTGAAGAACGGGAGACGCTTTGGGAGCAGTACTTC,CASSEERETLWEQYF
few,TRBJ1-2,.,13,TRBV6-1,TGTGCCAGCAGTGAAGCAGGGGCGCGGGGCTACACCTTC,CASSEAGARGYTF
.,TRBJ2-2,TRBD2,16,TRBV7-9,TGTGCCAGCAGCTTCCCAGGGACTAGCGTGACCGGGGAGCTGTTTTTT,CASSFPGTSVTGELFF
.,TRBJ2-5,.,14,TRBV5-4,TGTGCCAGCAGCTCAGCGACTAGAAGGGAGACCCAGTACTTC,CASSSATRRETQYF
.,TRBJ2-5,TRBD1,12,TRBV29-1,TGCAGCGTCAGGACAGGGTGGGAGACCCAGTACTTC,CSVRTGWETQYF
.,TRBJ2-4,.,16,TRBV11-1,TGTGCCAGCAGCTTAGATGACAGGCTAGCCAAAAACATTCAGTACTTC,CASSLDDRLAKNIQYF
once,TRBJ1-5,.,13,TRBV5-5,TGTGCCAGCAGCTTGTTGAGCAATCAGCCCCAGCATTTT,CASSLLSNQPQHF
.,TRBJ2-2,TRBD1,17,TRBV6-1,TGTGCCAGCAGTGGGAGACAGGGGGCAGGGAGCACCGGGGAGCTGTTTTTT,CASSGRQGAGSTGELFF
once,TRBJ2-3,.,16,TRBV7-2,TGTGCCAGCAGCCCCTCGGTCACCGCTAGCACAGATACGCAGTATTTT,CASSPSVTASTDTQYF
.,TRBJ1-1,.,16,TRBV7-2,TGTGCCAGCAGCTTACTGGGGCCGATCATGAACACTGAAGCTTTCTTT,CASSLLGPIMNTEAFF
once,TRBJ2-2,.,13,TRBV30,TGTGCCTGGAGTGTGGCGGGGACCGGGGAGCTGTTTTTT,CAWSVAGTGELFF
.,TRBJ2-2,TRBD2,20,TRBV28,TGTGCCAGCAGTTTAATTGGTTTCGGGACTAGCGGGAGTGTGGCCGGGGAGCTGTTTTTT,CASSLIGFGTSGSVAGELFF
.,TRBJ1-6,.,14,TRBV9,TGTGCCAGCAGCGGGGGACTGCCCAATTCACCCCTCCACTTT,CASSGGLPNSPLHF
.,TRBJ1-2,.,14,TRBV30,TGTGCCTGGAGTGACCCAAGGGGTAACTATGGCTACACCTTC,CAWSDPRGNYGYTF
.,TRBJ2-3,.,14,TRBV14,TGTGCCAGCAGCCAAGCGGGGGTCACAGATACGCAGTATTTT,CASSQAGVTDTQYF
once,TRBJ2-1,TRBD2,15,TRBV9,TGTGCCAGCAGTTTAGCGGGAGTAACCTACAATGAGCAGTTCTTC,CASSLAGVTYNEQFF
.,TRBJ2-5,.,14,TRBV2,TGTGCCAGCAGGGAGGATCAGGGGAGAGAGACCCAGTACTTC,CASREDQGRETQYF
.,TRBJ2-5,.,11,TRBV20-1,TGCAGCACAGGGCAGAGAGAGACCCAGTACTTC,CSTGQRETQYF
.,TRBJ1-1,.,12,TRBV5-1,TGCGCCAGCAGCTTGGGAGGGTTCTCAGCTTTCTTT,CASSLGGFSAFF
.,TRBJ2-1,TRBD2,13,TRBV14,TGTGCCAGCAGCCAGCAAAGGGAGGGTGAGCAGTTCTTC,CASSQQREGEQFF
.,TRBJ2-1,.,14,TRBV19,TGTGCCAGTAGTCCTAGGACAGGGAGGGGTGAGCAGTTCTTC,CASSPRTGRGEQFF
.,TRBJ2-5,TRBD2,14,TRBV10-3,TGTGCCATCAGTAACCTAGCGGGAGAAGAGACCCAGTACTTC,CAISNLAGEETQYF
.,TRBJ2-5,.,15,TRBV6-1,TGTGCCAGCAGTGCCCTGGGGGGGGCAGGAGAGACCCAGTACTTC,CASSALGGAGETQYF
once,TRBJ2-1,TRBD1,11,TRBV20-1,TGCAGTGCTGGACAGGGTAATGAGCAGTTCTTC,CSAGQGNEQFF
.,TRBJ2-7,TRBD1,15,TRBV23-1,TGCGCCAGCAGTCCCCCCAGGGACAGGGGTTACGAGCAGTACTTC,CASSPPRDRGYEQYF
.,TRBJ2-1,.,16,TRBV28,TGTGCCAGCAGGCTAGGGGGAGGGACTAACTACAATGAGCAGTTCTTC,CASRLGGGTNYNEQFF
.,TRBJ2-3,.,15,TRBV5-1,TGCGCCAGCAGCTTGGGGTTTGGGGACACAGATACGCAGTATTTT,CASSLGFGDTDTQYF
.,TRBJ2-3,TRBD1,15,TRBV18,TGTGCCAGCTCACCAGAGGACAGGGGCACAGATACGCAGTATTTT,CASSPEDRGTDTQYF
.,TRBJ2-3,.,13,TRBV2,TGTGCCAGCATGCAGCAGCAGGGAGATACGCAGTATTTT,CASMQQQGDTQYF
many,TRBJ1-2,.,13,TRBV5-8,TGTGCCAGCAGCTTGGACAGAAACTATGGCTACACCTTC,CASSLDRNYGYTF
once,TRBJ1-1,.,13,TRBV6-5,TGTGCCAGCAGTCGGACAGCCAACACTGAAGCTTTCTTT,CASSRTANTEAFF
.,TRBJ1-2,.,14,TRBV7-8,TGTGCCAGCAGCCGGGTGGGGGGTAGCGATGGCTACACCTTC,CASSRVGGSDGYTF
large,TRBJ2-7,TRBD2,18,TRBV27,TGTGCCAGCAGTTTATCCCCGCCCACTAGCGGATACACCTACGAGCAGTACTTC,CASSLSPPTSGYTYEQYF
.,TRBJ2-5,TRBD2,15,TRBV19,TGTGCCAGTAGACCCGCTAGCGGACCCGGCGAGACCCAGTACTTC,CASRPASGPGETQYF
.,TRBJ1-2,.,13,TRBV19,TGTGCCAGTGACCCGTCCGGGACCTATGGCTACACCTTC,CASDPSGTYGYTF
once,TRBJ1-4,TRBD1,15,TRBV28,TGTGCCAGCAGCCCGTGGGGGACAGGGTATGAAAAACTGTTTTTT,CASSPWGTGYEKLFF
.,TRBJ1-3,TRBD1,21,TRBV19,TGTGCCAGTAGTATAGATCGAAGGGACAGGGAATTTGATCCGGCCCGGAACACCATATATTTT,CASSIDRRDREFDPARNTIYF
.,TRBJ2-5,.,14,TRBV30,TGTGCCTGGAGTGTACGAGGTGGACAAGAGACCCAGTACTTC,CAWSVRGGQETQYF
.,TRBJ2-1,TRBD2,14,TRBV28,TGTGCCAGCGACCGGGCGGGAGGGCGGAATGAGCAGTTCTTC,CASDRAGGRNEQFF
once,TRBJ2-7,.,13,TRBV19,TGTGCCAGTAGTAGGGACACCTACTACGAGCAGTACTTC,CASSRDTYYEQYF